This TCR beta chain was recorded in a study of blood T cell repertoires in COVID-19. Across the whole study: Samples of COVID-19 (acute and convalescent) were obtained from the United States, Italy and Spain. The analysed material was cDNA or gDNA that came from T cells, B-cell-depleted T cells, or PBMCs.

This clone was seen once. In the original processing: Cell counts per sample came from amplifying reference gene primers. Assay used: immunoSEQ multiplex PCR; TCRdb lists only in-frame clones, some missing. That table supplies the V and J calls and clone size; D and trimming were determined from the DNA. Of some 83,000 clones listed, over 75% are singletons. Material: peripheral blood. This TCR derives from a man aged 45 to 65 with acute or convalescent COVID-19.

CDR3 DNA sequence: TGTGCCACCAGCAGAAACCGGGGGTCCTACGAGCAGTACTTC. Its protein is CATSRNRGSYEQYF. J is TRBJ2-7 and V is TRBV15; perhaps TRBD2 as D (6 bases). This CDR3 has 14 amino acids. With 2 bases removed from V and 1 base from J, the gap between germline ends came to 9 bases. The germline V gene encodes CDR1 LNHNV and CDR2 YYDKDF (reference sequence).